These 28 T cell receptor beta chains were sequenced from one sample in a study of blood T cell repertoires in COVID-19. The data were produced by immunoSEQ multiplex PCR, yet TCRdb's version contains in-frame clones alone and is incomplete. This sample yields about 28,000 clones, of which roughly 78% are seen a single time; over 20% belongs to the top ten. Specimen: peripheral blood. These receptors came from a boy younger than 10 with active or convalescent COVID-19.

The rearrangement uses TRBV11-2 and TRBJ1-1, with D possibly being TRBD1 (5 bases). The CDR3 consists of 17 residues. Germline V gene data show CDR1 as SGHAT and CDR2 as FQNNGV. V lost 5 bases, J lost 3 bases, and 22 bases lay in between. The CDR3 sequence is CASSHPSGRGTYTEAFF. The CDR3 DNA reads TGTGCCAGCAGCCACCCCTCGGGGAGGGGAACGTACACTGAAGCTTTCTTT.

The gene calls are TRBV9 and TRBJ2-3, with 15 positions matching TRBD2. The CDR3 totals 22 residues. Trimming at V came to 0 bases and at J to 6 bases, leaving 20 bases not matched to a gene. The germline V gene encodes CDR1 SGDLS and CDR2 YYNGEE. CDR3: CASSVATGTSGGPQPRADTQYF. CDR3 sequence (DNA): TGTGCCAGCAGCGTAGCTACAGGGACTAGCGGGGGGCCTCAGCCGCGCGCGGATACGCAGTATTTT.

This chain uses TRBV5-8 with TRBJ2-7; TRBD2 might be the D (6 bases). V was shortened by 6 bases and J by 7 bases, with 20 bases between the two germline ends. Germline loops: CDR1 SGHTS, CDR2 YDEGEE. The CDR3 totals 14 residues. For the CDR3, the DNA is TGTGCCAGCACCCCCCAGCGGACCAGCGGGGAGCAGTACTTC. This encodes CASTPQRTSGEQYF. The full variable domain, completed using reference TRBV5-8 and TRBJ2-7, is EAGVTQSPTHLIKTRGQQATLRCSPISGHTSVYWYQQALGLGLQFLLWYDEGEERNRGNFPPRFSGRQFPNYSSELNVNALELEDSALYLCASTPQRTSGEQYFGPGTRLTVT.

The CDR3 sequence is CASTHGGQPGNSPLHF. CDR3 nucleotide sequence: TGTGCCAGCACCCATGGAGGACAGCCGGGAAATTCACCCCTCCACTTT. V usage is TRBV28 and J usage is TRBJ1-6; a possible D gene is TRBD1 (6 bases). The germline V gene encodes CDR1 MDHEN and CDR2 SYDVKM. V was trimmed by 7 bases and J by 7 bases, leaving 20 bases between them. CDR3 length equals 16 residues.

This chain links TRBV6-2 or TRBV6-3 with TRBJ1-6, with 9 bases that match TRBD1. The CDR3 has 18 amino acids. Germline CDR1 and CDR2: MNHEY and SVGEGT. V dropped 5 bases and J dropped 0; count of bases not matched to a gene: 8. The CDR3 DNA sequence: TGTGCCAGCAGTCGCGGACAGGGGTTCTCCTCCTATAATTCACCCCTCCACTTT. Residues: CASSRGQGFSSYNSPLHF.

This clone was detected a few times. J is TRBJ2-7 and V is TRBV27; 7 bases match TRBD1. Germline assignment: CDR1 MNHEY and CDR2 SMNVEV (reference sequence). This CDR3 is built from 15 residues. The trim removed 0 bases at V and 3 bases at J, leaving 5 bases unmatched. CDR3 sequence reads: CASSLSGTAYYEQYF. CDR3 nucleotides: TGTGCCAGCAGTTTATCCGGGACAGCTTACTACGAGCAGTACTTC.

This chain joins TRBV11-2 and TRBJ2-6; 10 bases align to TRBD1. CDR3 length: 16 residues. Per the germline V gene, CDR1 is SGHAT and CDR2 is FQNNGV. V lost 4 bases and J lost 4; bases outside the gene matches: 4. The CDR3 DNA follows: TGTGCCAGCAGCTCCGGGACAGGGGCCGGGGCCAACGTCCTGACTTTC. Amino acid sequence: CASSSGTGAGANVLTF.

The V call is TRBV28, the J call TRBJ1-2; 9 nucleotides line up with TRBD1. V was clipped by 6 bases and J by 6 bases; unmatched bases: 8. Germline assignment: CDR1 MDHEN and CDR2 SYDVKM. There are 14 residues in the CDR3. CDR3: CASRHRRQGDGYTF. DNA of the CDR3: TGTGCCAGCAGGCATCGCCGACAGGGGGATGGCTACACCTTC.

This chain links TRBV25-1 with TRBJ2-2; a possible D gene is TRBD2 (6 bases). Between the trimmed V and J ends, which lost 3 bases and 0 bases, there was a span of 11 bases. The CDR3 is 16 amino acids. CDR1 and CDR2 (germline): MGHDK, SYGVNS. CDR3 in amino acids: CASSDRRLANTGELFF. In DNA, the CDR3 is TGTGCCAGCAGTGACCGGCGACTAGCGAACACCGGGGAGCTGTTTTTT.

This clone was found a few times. The gene calls are TRBV12-3 or TRBV12-4 and TRBJ1-3, with TRBD1 identical over 12 bases. The CDR3 is made up of 13 amino acids. The V and J ends lost 6 bases and 7 bases, in that order; junction bases with no gene match: 1. This chain's CDR3 is CASRGTGGNTIYF. CDR3 sequence (DNA): TGTGCCAGCAGGGGGACAGGGGGCAACACCATATATTTT.

This chain uses TRBV25-1 with TRBJ2-5; D is perhaps TRBD2 (6 bases). This CDR3 comprises 15 residues. From germline, CDR1 is MGHDK and CDR2 SYGVNS. Trimming removed 7 bases at V and 6 bases at J, with 21 bases between. For the CDR3, the DNA is TGTGCCAGCATTGGGGGAGGAGGATTTGAGAAGACCCAGTACTTC. Its protein product is CASIGGGGFEKTQYF.

This clone showed up just once. The J gene is TRBJ2-3, the V gene TRBV6-5, with 8 nucleotides matching TRBD1. V was pared by 8 bases and J by 0 bases, with 4 bases of the junction left unmatched. CDR3 length equals 14 residues. The germline V gene encodes CDR1 MNHEY and CDR2 SVGAGI. The chain's CDR3 is CASSDRASTDTQYF. The CDR3 nucleotides are TGTGCCAGCTCGGACAGGGCCAGCACAGATACGCAGTATTTT.

This chain connects TRBV2 to TRBJ1-2, with 7 bases identical to TRBD1. Germline V gene sequence: CDR1 SNHLY, CDR2 FYNNEI. This CDR3 has 16 residues. The junction had 10 bases not matched to a gene; V was cut back by 2 bases and J by 4 bases. This CDR3 reads CASSEMGTTGVYGYTF. The CDR3 DNA sequence: TGTGCCAGCAGTGAAATGGGGACAACAGGGGTCTATGGCTACACCTTC.

V usage is TRBV7-8 and J usage is TRBJ2-1; the D is unclear. This CDR3 has 13 residues. Germline V CDR1 and CDR2: SGHVS, FQNEAQ. With 5 bases removed from V and 3 bases from J, the gap between germline ends came to 8 bases. The CDR3 loop reads CASSPRVYNEQFF. DNA of the CDR3: TGTGCCAGCAGCCCCCGGGTCTACAATGAGCAGTTCTTC.

This chain joins TRBV5-1 and TRBJ2-7; TRBD1 matches at 9 bases. V lost 0 bases and J lost 5; bases outside the gene matches: 12. Germline V gene sequence: CDR1 SGHRS, CDR2 YFSETQ. The CDR3 runs to 17 residues. The CDR3 region is CASSLARAWDRAHEQYF. In nucleotides, the CDR3 is TGCGCCAGCAGCTTGGCCCGAGCCTGGGACAGGGCACACGAGCAGTACTTC. Full variable domain (rest looked up from reference TRBV5-1 and TRBJ2-7): KAGVTQTPRYLIKTRGQQVTLSCSPISGHRSVSWYQQTPGQGLQFLFEYFSETQRNKGNFPGRFSGRQFSNSRSEMNVSTLELGDSALYLCASSLARAWDRAHEQYFGPGTRLTVT.

The rearrangement joins TRBV27 to TRBJ2-1; D may be TRBD2 (5 bases). CDR1 and CDR2 (germline): MNHEY, SMNVEV (reference sequence). Trimming took off 2 bases at V and 0 bases at J, with 17 bases between the two ends. The CDR3 consists of 18 residues. The DNA for the CDR3 is TGTGCCAGCAGTTTAGAGGGTCGCGGCTCTAGCTCCTACAATGAGCAGTTCTTC. It encodes CASSLEGRGSSSYNEQFF.

This rearrangement joins TRBV3-1 (or the pseudogene TRBV3-2) to TRBJ2-7; D is unclear. This CDR3 is 11 amino acids long. Trimming stripped 1 base from V and 5 bases from J, with 3 bases between. The germline CDR1 and CDR2 sequences are LGHDT and YNNKEL (reference sequence). In nucleotides, the CDR3 is TGTGCCAGCAGCCAAGTTAACGAGCAGTACTTC. Amino acids: CASSQVNEQYF.

This clone showed up just once. The chain combines TRBV5-1 with TRBJ2-2, with 10 bases that match TRBD1. The CDR3 covers 14 residues. Germline V gene sequence: CDR1 SGHRS, CDR2 YFSETQ. The V and J ends lost 3 bases and 5 bases, in that order; junction bases with no gene match: 1. The CDR3 bases are TGCGCCAGCAGCTGGGGACAGGGGACCGGGGAGCTGTTTTTT. This translates into CASSWGQGTGELFF.

The chain combines TRBV6-5 with TRBJ1-1; unclear D gene. CDR3 length: 16 residues. Trimming left V 2 bases short and J 1 base short, with 14 bases between. CDR1 and CDR2 from the germline V gene are MNHEY and SVGAGI. The CDR3 protein is CASSYTLFTGNTEAFF. The CDR3 nucleotides are TGTGCCAGCAGTTACACCCTCTTCACGGGGAACACTGAAGCTTTCTTT.

In the case of this clone: The junction does not match germline at one end; this may be a read error. The rearrangement links TRBV18 to TRBJ1-5; D unclear. Germline CDR1 KGHSH, CDR2 LQKENI. The CDR3 contains 15 residues. CDR3 DNA: TGTGCCAGCTCGTACTCCGTTCCTAGCAATCAGCCCCGGCATTTT. Translation gives CASSYSVPSNQPRHF.

This rearrangement joins TRBV29-1 to TRBJ1-6, with D hard to call. V was trimmed by 5 bases and J by 8 bases, leaving 13 bases between them. Germline V gene lookup returns CDR1 SQVTM and CDR2 ANQGSEA. CDR3 length equals 13 residues. Here the CDR3 reads CSVSSRTDSPLHF. In nucleotides, the CDR3 is TGCAGCGTTTCGAGCCGAACGGATTCACCCCTCCACTTT. The variable domain in full, completed from reference TRBV29-1 and TRBJ1-6, reads SAVISQKPSRDICQRGTSLTIQCQVDSQVTMMFWYRQQPGQSLTLIATANQGSEATYESGFVIDKFPISRPNLTFSTLTVSNMSPEDSSIYLCSVSSRTDSPLHFGNGTRLTVT.

In this sample, this clone turned up once. The chain couples TRBV9 to TRBJ1-4; 9 bases are shared with TRBD1. V shed 3 bases, J shed 4 bases, and the junction held 10 bases outside the gene matches. Germline V gives CDR1 SGDLS, CDR2 YYNGEE. The CDR3 consists of 17 residues. This CDR3 reads CASSDNSGTGINEKLFF. CDR3 coding DNA: TGTGCCAGCAGCGACAACTCCGGGACAGGGATTAATGAAAAACTGTTTTTT.

This clone was counted only a few times. The chain combines TRBV6-6 with TRBJ1-3; no clear D. The CDR3 spans 16 residues. V lost 5 bases and J lost 0, with 14 bases in between. CDR1 and CDR2 (germline): MNHNY, SVGAGI (reference sequence). The CDR3 here is CASSNPLRDSGNTIYF. CDR3 sequence (DNA): TGTGCCAGCAGTAATCCTTTAAGAGACTCTGGAAACACCATATATTTT.

This clone was observed a few times. This chain connects TRBV10-2 to TRBJ2-1, with 13 bases that match TRBD2. Germline CDR1 WSHSY, CDR2 SAAADI. The J segment lost 10 bases and the V segment lost 6 bases, leaving 6 bases of the junction unmatched. The CDR3 extends over 14 amino acids. Here the CDR3 reads CASRGTSGVWEQFF. The CDR3 bases are TGCGCCAGCAGGGGGACTAGCGGGGTATGGGAGCAGTTCTTC.

The CDR3 coding sequence is TGCGCCAGCAGCCAGCTCGCGCCAGGACTAGCGGGAGGCAGCTCCTACAATGAGCAGTTCTTC. It specifies CASSQLAPGLAGGSSYNEQFF. V and J are TRBV4-1 and TRBJ2-1, with 14 bases lining up with TRBD2. CDR1 MGHRA and CDR2 YSYEKL come from the germline V gene. The CDR3 is made up of 21 amino acids. V dropped 3 bases and J dropped 0; count of bases not matched to a gene: 13.

This clone was observed a handful of times. The gene calls are TRBV5-1 and TRBJ1-2, with 8 bases aligning to TRBD1. This CDR3 contains 14 residues. Germline V gene lookup returns CDR1 SGHRS and CDR2 YFSETQ. V gave up 0 bases and J gave up 5 bases; unmatched junction bases: 3. The CDR3 is CASSLARGQYGYTF. CDR3 in DNA: TGCGCCAGCAGCTTGGCCAGGGGGCAGTATGGCTACACCTTC.

This clone was observed a few times. CDR3 sequence reads: CASSARTDGKTEAFF. The DNA of the CDR3 is TGTGCCAGTAGTGCAAGGACTGACGGGAAAACTGAAGCTTTCTTT. V usage is TRBV19 and J usage is TRBJ1-1; no clear D. This CDR3 has 15 residues. Germline V gives CDR1 LNHDA, CDR2 SQIVND (reference sequence). V was trimmed by 5 bases and J by 5 bases, leaving 18 bases between them.

The chain couples TRBV5-1 to TRBJ2-1, with D tentatively TRBD2 (7 bases). Germline lookup yields CDR1 SGHRS and CDR2 YFSETQ. CDR3 length: 16 residues. The ends were cut back, 0 bases at V and 7 bases at J, with 17 bases in the middle. The CDR3 DNA is TGCGCCAGCAGCTTGGGAGACGGGGGGCCGTGGAATGAGCAGTTCTTC. This sequence encodes CASSLGDGGPWNEQFF.